A selection of T cell receptor beta chains follows, all from one sample in a study of blood T cells in healthy people across ages. MiXCR was run by TCRdb on the 5' RACE reads, yielding one entry per CDR3 protein. Counted here are some 760,000 distinct CDR3 sequences, 20% to 25% occurring once; the ten biggest clones make up more than 8.5%. The same sample was also studied in work on T cells of mothers and their children.

The source material was blood. The receptors derive from a boy aged 5 to 17 in good health. The conserved cysteine and the conserved F or W are not part of the CDR3 here. A D gene is named only where the DNA matches it firmly.

D: TRBD1; V: TRBV3-1; J: TRBJ2-7; CDR3: ASSPSVGGVEQY
D: NA; V: TRBV20-1; J: TRBJ2-7; CDR3: SAQTGTPYEQY
D: NA; V: TRBV7-9; J: TRBJ2-7; CDR3: ASVYGDEQY
D: NA; V: TRBV14; J: TRBJ2-1; CDR3: ASSQLMTGRV
D: NA; V: TRBV27; J: TRBJ1-2; CDR3: ASSLDISYGYT
D: NA; V: TRBV4-1; J: TRBJ2-7; CDR3: ASSPTAGAYEQY
D: NA; V: TRBV29-1; J: TRBJ1-1; CDR3: SVDRRLNTEAF
D: TRBD1; V: TRBV6-5; J: TRBJ1-6; CDR3: ASSPGTGVSPLH
D: NA; V: TRBV29-1; J: TRBJ2-1; CDR3: SVEWIGKSSYNEQF
D: TRBD2; V: TRBV7-2; J: TRBJ2-5; CDR3: ASSPRASGPSYVQY
D: NA; V: TRBV27; J: TRBJ2-2; CDR3: ASSFSGPTGELF
D: TRBD2; V: TRBV4-2; J: TRBJ2-5; CDR3: ASSQGRSGGGQETQY
D: NA; V: TRBV7-2; J: TRBJ2-5; CDR3: ASSFKKVATVETQY
D: NA; V: TRBV7-3; J: TRBJ1-1; CDR3: ASSLEGVSEAF
D: TRBD1; V: TRBV20-1; J: NA; CDR3: SAPKRGTEDPEQY
D: TRBD2; V: TRBV7-3; J: TRBJ2-5; CDR3: ASGPGAGAQETQY
D: TRBD2; V: TRBV10-1; J: TRBJ2-1; CDR3: ASSESLAATYNEQF
D: NA; V: TRBV19; J: NA; CDR3: ASSISTASYYEQY
D: NA; V: TRBV20-1; J: TRBJ2-5; CDR3: SARGESETQY
D: NA; V: TRBV6-6; J: TRBJ1-3; CDR3: ASSYSSTAYAGNTIY
D: TRBD1; V: TRBV29-1; J: TRBJ1-1; CDR3: SVEADRGSRAEAF
D: TRBD1; V: TRBV7-2; J: TRBJ1-1; CDR3: ASSRVQGGRNTEAF
D: NA; V: TRBV28; J: TRBJ2-5; CDR3: ASSLAGASETQY
D: NA; V: TRBV15; J: TRBJ2-1; CDR3: ATSSASLAAYNEQF
D: NA; V: TRBV3-1; J: TRBJ2-3; CDR3: ASSQDTIRDTQY
D: TRBD2; V: TRBV29-1; J: NA; CDR3: SVGLAGINEQY
D: TRBD2; V: TRBV27; J: TRBJ2-7; CDR3: ASSSPSGGIHEQY
D: NA; V: TRBV20-1; J: NA; CDR3: SASRGGTYEQY
D: TRBD2; V: TRBV2; J: TRBJ2-5; CDR3: ASSEAPGEGETQY
D: NA; V: TRBV29-1; J: TRBJ2-3; CDR3: SVPGNWEAGTQY
D: NA; V: TRBV29-1; J: TRBJ2-7; CDR3: SAGFIRDFTYEQY
D: NA; V: TRBV14; J: TRBJ1-1; CDR3: ASGPLLTGNTEAF
D: NA; V: TRBV2; J: TRBJ1-4; CDR3: ASSEIVYGEKLS
D: NA; V: TRBV7-2; J: TRBJ1-1; CDR3: ASSLMENTPEAF
D: NA; V: TRBV12-3/TRBV12-4; J: NA; CDR3: ASSRYGATYEQY
D: TRBD1; V: TRBV24-1; J: TRBJ1-1; CDR3: ATSETGGANTEAF
D: TRBD2; V: TRBV12-5; J: TRBJ2-2; CDR3: ASGLVIFGSGSPGGELF
D: NA; V: TRBV4-3; J: TRBJ2-1; CDR3: ASSPGQGSYNEQF
D: NA; V: TRBV2; J: TRBJ1-4; CDR3: ASSGGEEKLF
D: NA; V: TRBV6-2/TRBV6-3; J: TRBJ2-5; CDR3: ASSYVEQETQY
D: NA; V: TRBV29-1; J: TRBJ2-1; CDR3: SVTQGPDVF
D: TRBD2; V: TRBV12-5; J: TRBJ2-2; CDR3: ASGWLSERGTTYANTGELF
D: TRBD2; V: TRBV6-2/TRBV6-3; J: TRBJ2-1; CDR3: ASTNGRVSYNEQF
D: NA; V: TRBV7-2; J: TRBJ1-2; CDR3: ASSLNSISGGYT
D: TRBD2; V: TRBV20-1; J: TRBJ2-7; CDR3: SANKKTSGDEQY
D: TRBD2; V: TRBV7-9; J: TRBJ2-1; CDR3: ASSLAGGRVDNEQF
D: NA; V: TRBV19; J: TRBJ2-3; CDR3: ASSIRGLETDTQY
D: NA; V: TRBV19; J: TRBJ2-1; CDR3: ASSTPYDITGRHNEQF
D: NA; V: TRBV29-1; J: TRBJ2-1; CDR3: SVSPLGEQF
D: TRBD2; V: TRBV28; J: NA; CDR3: ASSASVAGGFGEQF
D: NA; V: TRBV7-2; J: TRBJ1-4; CDR3: ASSWDGTTNEKLF
D: NA; V: TRBV28; J: TRBJ2-7; CDR3: ASTGTFYEQY